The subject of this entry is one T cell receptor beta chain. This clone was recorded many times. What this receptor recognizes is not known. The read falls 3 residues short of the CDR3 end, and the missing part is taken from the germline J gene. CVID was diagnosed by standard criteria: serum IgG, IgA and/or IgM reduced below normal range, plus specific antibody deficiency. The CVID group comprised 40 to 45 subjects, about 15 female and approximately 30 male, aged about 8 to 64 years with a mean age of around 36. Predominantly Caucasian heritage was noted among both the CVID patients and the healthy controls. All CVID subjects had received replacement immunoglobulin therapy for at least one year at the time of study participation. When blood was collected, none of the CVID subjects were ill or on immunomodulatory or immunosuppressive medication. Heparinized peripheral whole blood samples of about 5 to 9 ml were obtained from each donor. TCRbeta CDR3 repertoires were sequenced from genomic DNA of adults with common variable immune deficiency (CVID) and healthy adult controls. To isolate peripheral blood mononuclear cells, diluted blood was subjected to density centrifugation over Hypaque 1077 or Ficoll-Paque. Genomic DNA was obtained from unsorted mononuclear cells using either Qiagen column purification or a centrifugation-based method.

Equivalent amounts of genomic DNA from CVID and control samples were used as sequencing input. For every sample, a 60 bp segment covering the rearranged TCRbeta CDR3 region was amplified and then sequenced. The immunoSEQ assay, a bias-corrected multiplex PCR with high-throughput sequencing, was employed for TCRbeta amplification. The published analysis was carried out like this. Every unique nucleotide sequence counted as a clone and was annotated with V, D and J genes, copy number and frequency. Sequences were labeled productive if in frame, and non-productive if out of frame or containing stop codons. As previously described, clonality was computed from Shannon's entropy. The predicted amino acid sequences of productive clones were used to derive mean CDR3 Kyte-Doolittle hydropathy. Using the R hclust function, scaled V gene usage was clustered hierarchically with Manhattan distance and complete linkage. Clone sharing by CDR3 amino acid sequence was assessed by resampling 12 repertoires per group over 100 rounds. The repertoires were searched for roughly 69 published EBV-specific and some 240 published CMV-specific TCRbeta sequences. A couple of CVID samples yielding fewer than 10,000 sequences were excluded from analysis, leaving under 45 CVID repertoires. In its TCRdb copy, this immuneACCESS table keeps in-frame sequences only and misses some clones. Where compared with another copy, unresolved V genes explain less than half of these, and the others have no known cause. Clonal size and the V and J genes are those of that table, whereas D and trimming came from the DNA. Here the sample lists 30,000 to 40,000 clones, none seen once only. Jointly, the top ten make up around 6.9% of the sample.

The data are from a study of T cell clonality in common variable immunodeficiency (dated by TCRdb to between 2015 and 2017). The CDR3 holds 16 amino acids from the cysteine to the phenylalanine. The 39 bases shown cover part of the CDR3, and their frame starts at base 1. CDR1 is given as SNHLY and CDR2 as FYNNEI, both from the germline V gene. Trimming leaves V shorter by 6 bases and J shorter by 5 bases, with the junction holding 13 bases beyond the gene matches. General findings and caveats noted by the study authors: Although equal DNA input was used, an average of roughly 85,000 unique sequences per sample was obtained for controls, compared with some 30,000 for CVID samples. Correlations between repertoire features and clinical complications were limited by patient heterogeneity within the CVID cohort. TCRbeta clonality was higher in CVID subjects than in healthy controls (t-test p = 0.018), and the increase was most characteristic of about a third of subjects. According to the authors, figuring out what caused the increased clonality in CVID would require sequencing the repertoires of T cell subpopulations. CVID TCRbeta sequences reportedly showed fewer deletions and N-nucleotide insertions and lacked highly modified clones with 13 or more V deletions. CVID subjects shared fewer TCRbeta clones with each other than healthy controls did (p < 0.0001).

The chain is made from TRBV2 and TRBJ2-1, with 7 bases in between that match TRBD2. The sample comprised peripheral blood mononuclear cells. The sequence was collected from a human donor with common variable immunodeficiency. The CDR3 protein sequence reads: CASRVSGRRVDNEQFF. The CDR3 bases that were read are TGTGCCAGCAGGGTTAGCGGGCGCCGCGTGGACAATGAG.